This T cell receptor beta chain is drawn from a study of blood T cell repertoires in COVID-19. Generated by immunoSEQ multiplex PCR, the TCRdb table keeps only in-frame clones and is missing some. The sample contains roughly 28,000 clones, approximately 91% of which appear only once. The CDR3 is 14 amino acids. CDR1 is LGHNA, CDR2 YSLEER, per germline. The germline V and J ends were trimmed by 4 bases and 7 bases, with 17 bases remaining between them. The specimen was peripheral blood. The TCR originated in a man in his sixties or seventies with active COVID-19. This chain uses TRBV4-3 with TRBJ2-7, with D possibly being TRBD2 (5 bases). The CDR3 coding sequence is TGCGCCAGCAGCCGATCAACGGCGGGTCAGGAGCAGTACTTC. Translating gives CASSRSTAGQEQYF.